This T cell receptor beta chain was profiled in a study of cytomegalovirus exposure and HLA in healthy donors. Study information: Earlier work reported approximately 100 million unique TCR beta sequences from some 180 million T cells. The study's findings and limits: The authors listed around 150 TCR beta chains as cytomegalovirus-associated.

The PCR used 60 Vbeta and 13 Jbeta primers. Sequencing was performed with immunoSEQ multiplex PCR; in TCRdb, only in-frame clones are kept and a portion is missing. The sample holds fewer than 150,000 clones, more than 65% seen once. This clone has just a few counts. Its cognate antigen is unknown. No CMV serostatus entry exists for this donor. Specimen: PBMCs. This receptor was identified in a human donor in good health.

The CDR3, as DNA: TGTGCCAGCAGCCCCAACAGGGGGCCCGAGCAGTACTTC. Its translation: CASSPNRGPEQYF. V usage is TRBV5-5 and J usage is TRBJ2-7; 9 nucleotides line up with TRBD1. The CDR3 runs 13 residues. V lost 4 bases, J lost 6 bases, and 5 bases stayed unmatched. Germline CDR1 SGHKS, CDR2 YYEKEE (reference sequence).